These 32 T cell receptor beta chains share one sample of origin, sequenced in a study of OX40 agonist ivuxolimab in advanced cancers. The method was immunoSEQ multiplex PCR; TCRdb's version includes in-frame clones alone and lacks a portion of them. The sample consists of roughly 2,900 clones, more than 85% of them appearing once. Material: CD4+ or CD8+ T cells sorted from blood, obtained in a trial of the OX40 agonist ivuxolimab. Source of these receptors: an adult with an advanced solid tumor such as melanoma, head and neck, liver or kidney cancer.

The chain carries TRBV5-4 and TRBJ1-4; 7 bases line up with TRBD1. Germline CDR1 reads SGHNT; CDR2 reads YYREEE (reference sequence). The CDR3 totals 13 residues. V was pared by 0 bases and J by 7 bases, with 0 bases of the junction left unmatched. This CDR3 is CASSLGQGEKLFF. The DNA of the CDR3 is TGTGCCAGCAGCTTGGGACAGGGTGAAAAACTGTTTTTT.

The CDR3 sequence is CASSFFVSERGSTDTQYF. The CDR3 DNA reads TGTGCCAGCAGTTTTTTCGTTTCGGAGCGGGGTAGCACAGATACGCAGTATTTT. This chain uses TRBV28 with TRBJ2-3; 7 bases map to TRBD2. In germline, CDR1 is MDHEN, CDR2 SYDVKM. The V gene end was trimmed by 3 bases and the J gene end by 0 bases; junction bases not matched to a gene: 12. This CDR3 contains 18 residues.

The gene calls are TRBV29-1 and TRBJ1-1; possible D gene TRBD1, 6 bases. In germline, CDR1 is SQVTM, CDR2 ANQGSEA. This CDR3 has 16 amino acids. V lost 4 bases to trimming and J lost 1 base, with 19 bases between them. The CDR3 reads CSVADPLGGENTEAFF. For the CDR3, the DNA is TGCAGCGTTGCTGACCCCCTAGGGGGGGAGAACACTGAAGCTTTCTTT.

The chain is built from TRBV7-3 and TRBJ2-3; D call uncertain. Germline V gives CDR1 SGHTA, CDR2 FQGTGA. The CDR3 extends over 14 amino acids. The V gene lost 1 base and the J gene lost 2 bases, with 7 bases spanning the gap. The CDR3 nucleotides read TGTGCCAGCAGCTTAATGGGCACCACAGATACGCAGTATTTT. Translated: CASSLMGTTDTQYF.

The genes are TRBV5-1 and TRBJ1-4; a possible D gene is TRBD1 (5 bases). In germline, CDR1 is SGHRS, CDR2 YFSETQ. The V end lost 6 bases, the J end lost 8 bases, and 17 bases lay between the germline ends. The CDR3 is 14 amino acids. The CDR3 spells CASKSGPGFEKLFF. CDR3 sequence (DNA): TGCGCCAGCAAAAGTGGTCCAGGGTTCGAAAAACTGTTTTTT.

This chain uses TRBV7-9 with TRBJ2-5; 8 bases are shared with TRBD2. The CDR3 length is 16 residues. V trimming: 3 bases; J trimming: 4 bases; junction bases outside the gene matches: 10. Looked up from germline, CDR1 is SEHNR and CDR2 is FQNEAQ (reference sequence). The CDR3 protein is CASSFNLAGGGETQYF. The CDR3 nucleotides are TGTGCCAGCAGCTTTAACCTGGCGGGGGGAGGAGAGACCCAGTACTTC. Looking up the rest from reference TRBV7-9 and TRBJ2-5 gives the full variable domain: DTGVSQNPRHKITKRGQNVTFRCDPISEHNRLYWYRQTLGQGPEFLTYFQNEAQLEKSRLLSDRFSAERPKGSFSTLEIQRTEQGDSAMYLCASSFNLAGGGETQYFGPGTRLLVL.

This chain uses TRBV30 with TRBJ2-7; 7 positions match TRBD2. V lost 3 bases, J lost 5 bases, and 7 bases stayed unmatched. This CDR3 has 13 residues. Germline V gene sequence: CDR1 GTSNPN, CDR2 SVGIG (reference sequence). In DNA, the CDR3 is TGTGCCTGGAGATGGGCGGGGGTTCACGAGCAGTACTTC. Amino acids: CAWRWAGVHEQYF.

This chain joins TRBV7-2 and TRBJ1-5; a weak D match, TRBD1 (6 bases). This CDR3 is built from 15 residues. CDR1 is SGHTA and CDR2 is FQGNSA in the germline V gene. V gave up 7 bases and J gave up 4 bases, with 17 bases separating them. The CDR3 sequence: CASTPHRGANQPQHF. CDR3 DNA sequence: TGTGCCAGCACCCCTCATAGGGGGGCTAATCAGCCCCAGCATTTT. The whole variable domain, filled in from reference TRBV7-2 and TRBJ1-5, reads GAGVSQSPSNKVTEKGKDVELRCDPISGHTALYWYRQSLGQGLEFLIYFQGNSAPDKSGLPSDRFSAERTGGSVSTLTIQRTQQEDSAVYLCASTPHRGANQPQHFGDGTRLSIL.

This rearrangement joins TRBV7-2 to TRBJ2-3; TRBD2 might be the D (6 bases). CDR3 length: 16 residues. Germline assignment: CDR1 SGHTA and CDR2 FQGNSA. The V end was cut by 0 bases, the J end by 4 bases, with 14 bases between. The CDR3, as DNA: TGTGCCAGCAGCTTAGCCGGGGGATTCACCCCAGATACGCAGTATTTT. The encoded protein is CASSLAGGFTPDTQYF. The full variable domain, in which reference TRBV7-2 and TRBJ2-3 provide the parts outside the CDR3, is GAGVSQSPSNKVTEKGKDVELRCDPISGHTALYWYRQSLGQGLEFLIYFQGNSAPDKSGLPSDRFSAERTGGSVSTLTIQRTQQEDSAVYLCASSLAGGFTPDTQYFGPGTRLTVL.

The genes are TRBV7-7 and TRBJ2-5, with D possibly being TRBD1 or TRBD2 (6 bases each). The CDR3 runs to 14 residues. Trimming pared 2 bases from V and 5 bases from J, leaving 12 bases between. CDR1 SSHAT and CDR2 FNYEAQ come from the germline V gene (reference sequence). The CDR3 bases are TGTGCCAGCAGCTTACGGGGGCGGCGGGAGACCCAGTACTTC. It is translated as CASSLRGRRETQYF. Full variable domain (missing parts from reference TRBV7-7 and TRBJ2-5): GAGVSQSPRYKVTKRGQDVTLRCDPISSHATLYWYQQALGQGPEFLTYFNYEAQPDKSGLPSDRFSAERPEGSISTLTIQRTEQRDSAMYRCASSLRGRRETQYFGPGTRLLVL.

This sequence joins TRBV5-1 and TRBJ2-5; 8 bases are shared with TRBD2. The CDR3 is 16 residues long. Trimming cost V 2 bases and J 1 base; bases outside gene matches: 7. Germline-derived CDR1 and CDR2 are SGHRS and YFSETQ. CDR3 amino acids: CASSFGGSGAQETQYF. The CDR3 nucleotides read TGCGCCAGCAGCTTCGGGGGTAGCGGGGCCCAAGAGACCCAGTACTTC.

This clone appeared once. The chain employs TRBV6-1 and TRBJ2-7; the match to TRBD1 covers 10 bases. V trimming: 1 base; J trimming: 7 bases; junction bases outside the gene matches: 4. This CDR3 has 14 residues. CDR1 MNHNS and CDR2 SASEGT come from the germline V gene. This chain's CDR3 is CASSEEGQGREQYF. The DNA for the CDR3 is TGTGCCAGCAGTGAAGAGGGACAGGGGAGAGAGCAGTACTTC.

The V gene is TRBV2, the J gene TRBJ1-5, with D uncertain. Germline V gives CDR1 SNHLY, CDR2 FYNNEI. This CDR3 region has 13 residues. Trimming left V 4 bases short and J 4 bases short, with 8 bases between. The CDR3 DNA reads TGTGCCAGCAGTGTATCAGTGAATCAGCCCCAGCATTTT. This codes for CASSVSVNQPQHF.

The V call is TRBV5-1, the J call TRBJ1-2; D ambiguous. In germline, CDR1 is SGHRS, CDR2 YFSETQ. V was pared by 1 base and J by 7 bases, with 5 bases between. The CDR3 is made up of 11 amino acids. The CDR3 region has the DNA TGCGCCAGCAGCTTGAACGGTGGCTACACCTTC. This sequence encodes CASSLNGGYTF.

The rearrangement joins TRBV7-9 to TRBJ2-7, with TRBD1 as a possible D gene (5 bases). Germline V gives CDR1 SEHNR, CDR2 FQNEAQ (reference sequence). CDR3 length: 14 amino acids. V lost 5 bases and J 0 bases, leaving 11 bases between the germline ends. Here the CDR3 DNA reads TGTGCCAGCAGCCCACGACAGAGCTCCTACGAGCAGTACTTC. Its protein is CASSPRQSSYEQYF.

The chain joins TRBV27 to TRBJ2-1; D is ambiguous. Between the trimmed V and J ends, which lost 3 bases and 4 bases, there was a span of 13 bases. Germline V gene data show CDR1 as MNHEY and CDR2 as SMNVEV (reference sequence). The CDR3 spans 15 residues. CDR3 nucleotide sequence: TGTGCCAGCAGTTTGGGTCTAGAATTATACAATGAGCAGTTCTTC. Translating gives CASSLGLELYNEQFF.

V is TRBV5-1 and J is TRBJ1-5; 8 positions agree with TRBD1. Germline assignment: CDR1 SGHRS and CDR2 YFSETQ. The CDR3 totals 15 residues. J was trimmed by 3 bases and V by 4 bases; bases with no gene match: 6. The CDR3 protein is CASSRSGQDNQPQHF. CDR3 DNA: TGCGCCAGCAGCCGCTCGGGACAGGACAATCAGCCCCAGCATTTT.

The chain joins TRBV7-6 to TRBJ2-5; tentatively, D is TRBD2 (6 bases). Germline values: CDR1 SGHVS, CDR2 FNYEAQ. The CDR3 is 17 residues long. The germline V and J ends were trimmed by 0 bases and 3 bases, with 17 bases remaining between them. CDR3 nucleotides: TGTGCCAGCAGCTTAGCGCTTAGTAGCGGAGAGGAAGAGACCCAGTACTTC. Protein sequence: CASSLALSSGEEETQYF.

The chain links TRBV5-6 to TRBJ1-2; D is unresolved. From germline, CDR1 is SGHDT and CDR2 YYEEEE. The V end lost 2 bases, the J end lost 4 bases, and 12 bases lay between the germline ends. The CDR3 covers 14 residues. DNA of the CDR3: TGTGCCAGCAGCTTCGTTACACCCACCTATGGCTACACCTTC. This translates into CASSFVTPTYGYTF.

V and J are TRBV29-1 and TRBJ2-7; D not certain. CDR3 length: 10 residues. The germline gives CDR1 SQVTM, CDR2 ANQGSEA. With 0 bases removed from V and 6 bases from J, the gap between germline ends came to 3 bases. DNA of the CDR3: TGCAGCGTTGAAGAGGGCGAGCAGTACTTC. Its protein product is CSVEEGEQYF.

The chain recombines TRBV18 with TRBJ2-7; 7 nucleotides match TRBD1. The germline V gene encodes CDR1 KGHSH and CDR2 LQKENI. V trimming: 4 bases; J trimming: 0 bases; junction bases outside the gene matches: 0. The CDR3 has 13 amino acids. The CDR3 protein is CASSRTGSYEQYF. DNA of the CDR3: TGTGCCAGCTCACGGACAGGCTCCTACGAGCAGTACTTC.

This clone was picked up a small number of times. The chain combines TRBV6-1 with TRBJ2-7, with TRBD1 matching 11 bases. Germline CDR1 and CDR2: MNHNS and SASEGT. CDR3 length equals 13 residues. J lost 5 bases, V lost 8 bases, and 5 bases had no gene match. The CDR3 DNA follows: TGTGCCAGCCGGACAGGGGGCTTCGACGAGCAGTACTTC. Its translation is CASRTGGFDEQYF.

This chain joins TRBV2 and TRBJ1-1; 12 bases align to TRBD1. CDR1 SNHLY and CDR2 FYNNEI come from the germline V gene. V gave up 6 bases and J gave up 5 bases; unmatched junction bases: 4. The length of the CDR3 is 14 residues. CDR3 protein: CASRGTGGVTEAFF. The CDR3 region has the DNA TGTGCCAGCAGGGGGACAGGGGGCGTTACTGAAGCTTTCTTT. The full variable domain, rest sourced from reference TRBV2 and TRBJ1-1, is EPEVTQTPSHQVTQMGQEVILRCVPISNHLYFYWYRQILGQKVEFLVSFYNNEISEKSEIFDDQFSVERPDGSNFTLKIRSTKLEDSAMYFCASRGTGGVTEAFFGQGTRLTVV.

The rearrangement uses TRBV5-1 and TRBJ1-1, with D unresolved. CDR3 size: 13 residues. Germline values: CDR1 SGHRS, CDR2 YFSETQ. V was clipped by 6 bases and J by 6 bases, with 15 bases between them. This CDR3 is CASTLVGNAEAFF. CDR3 DNA sequence: TGCGCCAGCACCCTTGTAGGTAACGCTGAAGCTTTCTTT.

The V call is TRBV28, the J call TRBJ2-7, with D possibly being TRBD1 or TRBD2 (7 bases each). Trimming shortened V by 4 bases and J by 6 bases, and 16 bases separated the two germline ends. The CDR3 runs 14 residues. From germline, CDR1 is MDHEN and CDR2 SYDVKM. CDR3 region: CASSSKSGGGEQYF. Written as DNA, the CDR3 is TGTGCCAGCAGTTCGAAATCAGGGGGGGGCGAGCAGTACTTC. The full variable domain, in which reference TRBV28 and TRBJ2-7 provide the parts outside the CDR3, is DVKVTQSSRYLVKRTGEKVFLECVQDMDHENMFWYRQDPGLGLRLIYFSYDVKMKEKGDIPEGYSVSREKKERFSLILESASTNQTSMYLCASSSKSGGGEQYFGPGTRLTVT.

The chain joins TRBV11-2 to TRBJ1-2; D is perhaps TRBD1 (5 bases). V gave up 0 bases and J gave up 14 bases, with 19 bases separating them. This CDR3 contains 14 residues. CDR1 and CDR2 (germline): SGHAT, FQNNGV. The CDR3 protein is CASSLDPLGLPPTF. Written as DNA, the CDR3 is TGTGCCAGCAGCTTAGATCCTTTGGGACTCCCTCCTACCTTC.

This rearrangement joins TRBV7-9 to TRBJ2-3, with D maybe TRBD2 (7 bases). Germline CDR1 and CDR2: SEHNR and FQNEAQ (reference sequence). The CDR3 runs to 17 residues. Trimming cost V 3 bases and J 6 bases, with 22 bases left between them. The CDR3 spells CASSFPLGRGTPDTQYF. CDR3 DNA sequence: TGTGCCAGCAGCTTCCCGCTGGGGAGGGGGACCCCGGATACGCAGTATTTT. Full variable domain (missing parts from reference TRBV7-9 and TRBJ2-3): DTGVSQNPRHKITKRGQNVTFRCDPISEHNRLYWYRQTLGQGPEFLTYFQNEAQLEKSRLLSDRFSAERPKGSFSTLEIQRTEQGDSAMYLCASSFPLGRGTPDTQYFGPGTRLTVL.

The chain employs TRBV6-6 and TRBJ2-7; D is uncertain. In germline, CDR1 is MNHNY, CDR2 SVGAGI (reference sequence). CDR3 length: 13 amino acids. V was pared by 5 bases and J by 0 bases, with 8 bases between. DNA of the CDR3: TGTGCCAGCAGTAGCACCGTCTCCTACGAGCAGTACTTC. It specifies CASSSTVSYEQYF.

The chain links TRBV7-2 to TRBJ2-3; 13 bases align to TRBD2. CDR1 is SGHTA and CDR2 is FQGNSA in the germline V gene. With 5 bases clipped from V and 5 bases from J, the junction kept 4 bases outside the gene matches. CDR3 length equals 15 residues. DNA for the CDR3: TGTGCCAGCAGCACCCGACTAGCGGGGGGAGATACGCAGTATTTT. Its translation is CASSTRLAGGDTQYF.

The V and J genes are TRBV5-1 and TRBJ2-2, with 10 positions matching TRBD1. The ends lost 0 bases at V and 5 bases at J; junction bases unmatched: 4. Germline assignment: CDR1 SGHRS and CDR2 YFSETQ. This CDR3 spans 16 amino acids. CDR3 residues: CASSLDAGQGTGELFF. The CDR3 DNA reads TGCGCCAGCAGCTTGGATGCGGGACAGGGGACCGGGGAGCTGTTTTTT.

The gene calls are TRBV19 and TRBJ2-5, with a possible D match to TRBD1 (6 bases). In germline, CDR1 is LNHDA, CDR2 SQIVND (reference sequence). This CDR3 contains 15 residues. The V end lost 8 bases, the J end lost 2 bases, and 18 bases lay between the germline ends. CDR3 loop: CASQTQGYGQETQYF. The DNA of the CDR3 is TGTGCCAGTCAAACACAGGGTTACGGTCAAGAGACCCAGTACTTC.

The chain's CDR3 is CASSRGSGNTIYF. The CDR3 DNA is TGTGCCAGCAGTAGAGGGTCTGGAAACACCATATATTTT. The chain has TRBV25-1 and TRBJ1-3; D not certain. Trimming cost V 5 bases and J 1 base, with 6 bases left between them. The CDR3 is made up of 13 amino acids. CDR1 is MGHDK, CDR2 SYGVNS, per germline.